The 3 T cell receptor beta chains in this list originate from one sample, sequenced in a study of human CD4 T cells and Enterobacteriaceae. All CD4+ cells other than CD45RA+CCR7+CD95- naive cells were sorted as memory, over 95% pure. Produced via immunoSEQ multiplex PCR; TCRdb's table is partial and in-frame only. The sample includes around 26,000 clones, more than 80% of them seen just once. The sequenced material came from memory CD4+ T cells from blood. The receptors originated from a human donor in good health.

This clone appeared a few times. The chain uses TRBV13 and TRBJ2-7, with D possibly TRBD1 on 6 matching bases. The length of the CDR3 is 16 residues. Germline CDR1 is PRHDT and CDR2 is FYEKMQ (reference sequence). V gave up 5 bases and J gave up 7 bases, with 24 bases separating them. CDR3 in DNA: TGTGCCAGCAGCGCCCGAGGACGGGACAATCGATATGAGCAGTACTTC. Translating gives CASSARGRDNRYEQYF. The entire variable domain, with the rest obtained from reference TRBV13 and TRBJ2-7, is as follows: AAGVIQSPRHLIKEKRETATLKCYPIPRHDTVYWYQQGPGQDPQFLISFYEKMQSDKGSIPDRFSAQQFSDYHSELNMSSLELGDSALYFCASSARGRDNRYEQYFGPGTRLTVT.

The chain is built from TRBV7-2 and TRBJ2-7, with 13 nucleotides matching TRBD2. In germline, CDR1 is SGHTA, CDR2 FQGNSA. The junction had 9 bases not matched to a gene; V was cut back by 3 bases and J by 7 bases. The CDR3 covers 16 residues. Here the CDR3 reads CASSLVELAGGEEQYF. CDR3 nucleotides: TGTGCCAGCAGCTTGGTCGAACTAGCGGGAGGGGAAGAGCAGTACTTC.

The genes are TRBV9 and TRBJ2-3; perhaps D is TRBD1 or TRBD2 (6 bases each). Germline assignment: CDR1 SGDLS and CDR2 YYNGEE. The CDR3 consists of 14 residues. The V end lost 3 bases, the J end lost 4 bases, and 12 bases lay between the germline ends. The CDR3 bases are TGTGCCAGCAGCGGGGGGGCGCGGGCAGATACGCAGTATTTT. Translating it yields CASSGGARADTQYF. Using reference TRBV9 and TRBJ2-3 for the parts outside the CDR3, the full variable domain is DSGVTQTPKHLITATGQRVTLRCSPRSGDLSVYWYQQSLDQGLQFLIQYYNGEERAKGNILERFSAQQFPDLHSELNLSSLELGDSALYFCASSGGARADTQYFGPGTRLTVL.